The sequence of this T cell receptor (beta chain) was determined in a study of regulatory T cells in long-lasting Graves disease. Time point of the sample: newly diagnosed GD, antithyroid drugs for less than 3 months. PBMC-extracted RNA yielded the TCR library. Construction of TCR beta libraries relied on iRepertoire HTBI primers and on Arm-PCR targeting CDR3 regions. TCRdb independently ran MiXCR on the multiplex PCR reads; one entry per CDR3 protein. This sample carries about 620,000 distinct CDR3 sequences, around 17% of them seen once, and the ten largest clones take 18%. The CDR3 totals 13 residues. The ends were cut back, 4 bases at V and 4 bases at J, with 8 bases in the middle. Per germline, CDR1 SEHNR and CDR2 FQNEAQ (reference sequence). These data were also filed under a second study, of T cells in Graves' hyperthyroidism and ophthalmopathy.

The chain couples TRBV7-9 to TRBJ2-1; possible D gene TRBD1, 5 bases. The sequence was collected from a woman aged 25 to 39 with Graves disease. Material: peripheral blood mononuclear cells (PBMCs), obtained at new diagnosis, from a patient treated with antithyroid drugs. CDR3 in amino acids: CASSSDSYNEQFF. For the CDR3, the DNA is TGTGCCAGCAGCTCTGACAGTTACAATGAGCAGTTCTTC.